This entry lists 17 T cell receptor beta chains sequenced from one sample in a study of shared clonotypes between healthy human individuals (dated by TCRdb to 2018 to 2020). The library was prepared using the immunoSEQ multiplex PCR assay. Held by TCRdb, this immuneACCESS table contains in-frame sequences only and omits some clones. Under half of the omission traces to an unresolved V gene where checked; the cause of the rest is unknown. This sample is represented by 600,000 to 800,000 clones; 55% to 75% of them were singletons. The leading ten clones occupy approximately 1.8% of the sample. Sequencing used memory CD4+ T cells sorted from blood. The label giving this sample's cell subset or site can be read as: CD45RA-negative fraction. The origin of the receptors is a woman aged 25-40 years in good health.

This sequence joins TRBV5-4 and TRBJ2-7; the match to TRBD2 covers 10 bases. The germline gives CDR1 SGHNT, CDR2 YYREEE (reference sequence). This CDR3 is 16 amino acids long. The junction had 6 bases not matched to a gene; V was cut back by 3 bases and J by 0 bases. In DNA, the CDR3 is TGTGCCAGCAGCTCAGCTAGCGGGGGTCCCTCCTACGAGCAGTACTTC. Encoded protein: CASSSASGGPSYEQYF.

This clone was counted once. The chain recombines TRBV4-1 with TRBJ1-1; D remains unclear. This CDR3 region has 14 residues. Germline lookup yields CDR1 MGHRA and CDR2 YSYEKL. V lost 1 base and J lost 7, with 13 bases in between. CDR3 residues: CASSQVSVRDEAFF. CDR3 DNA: TGCGCCAGCAGCCAAGTCAGCGTCCGTGATGAAGCTTTCTTT.

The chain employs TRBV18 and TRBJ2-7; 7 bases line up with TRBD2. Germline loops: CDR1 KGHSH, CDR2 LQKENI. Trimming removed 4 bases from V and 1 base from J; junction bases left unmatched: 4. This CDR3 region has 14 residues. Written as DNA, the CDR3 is TGTGCCAGCTCACGGGAAGCGGGGTCCTACGAGCAGTACTTC. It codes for CASSREAGSYEQYF.

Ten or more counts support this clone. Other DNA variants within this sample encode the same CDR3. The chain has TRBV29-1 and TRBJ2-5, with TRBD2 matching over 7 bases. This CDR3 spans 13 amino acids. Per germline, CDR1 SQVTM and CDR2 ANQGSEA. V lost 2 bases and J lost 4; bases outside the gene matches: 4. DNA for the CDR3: TGCAGCGTTGAAAGGGGAGGGGCAGAGACCCAGTACTTC. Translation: CSVERGGAETQYF.

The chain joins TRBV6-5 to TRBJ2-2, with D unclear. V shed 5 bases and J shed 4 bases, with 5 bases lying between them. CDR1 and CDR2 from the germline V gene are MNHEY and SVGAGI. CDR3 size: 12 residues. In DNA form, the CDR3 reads TGTGCCAGCAGTCGGACCACCGGGGAGCTGTTTTTT. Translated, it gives CASSRTTGELFF.

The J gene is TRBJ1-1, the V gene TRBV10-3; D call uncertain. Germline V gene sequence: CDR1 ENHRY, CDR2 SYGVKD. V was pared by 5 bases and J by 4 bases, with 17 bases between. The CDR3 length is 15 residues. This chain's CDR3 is CAISYDGVRGTEAFF. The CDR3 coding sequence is TGTGCCATCAGTTATGACGGGGTCCGAGGCACTGAAGCTTTCTTT.

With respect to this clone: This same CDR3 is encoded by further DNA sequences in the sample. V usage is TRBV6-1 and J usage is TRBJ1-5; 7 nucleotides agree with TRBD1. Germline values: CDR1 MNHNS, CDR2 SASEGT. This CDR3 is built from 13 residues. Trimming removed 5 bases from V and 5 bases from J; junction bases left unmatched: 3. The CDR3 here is CASSPQGDQPQHF. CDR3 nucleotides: TGTGCCAGCAGTCCGCAGGGGGATCAGCCCCAGCATTTT.

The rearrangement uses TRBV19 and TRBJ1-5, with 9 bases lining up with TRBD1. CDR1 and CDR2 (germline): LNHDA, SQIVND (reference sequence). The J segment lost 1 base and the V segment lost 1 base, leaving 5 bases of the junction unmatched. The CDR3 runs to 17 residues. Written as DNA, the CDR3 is TGTGCCAGTAGTATAGGAGGGACAGGGTTCAGCAATCAGCCCCAGCATTTT. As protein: CASSIGGTGFSNQPQHF.

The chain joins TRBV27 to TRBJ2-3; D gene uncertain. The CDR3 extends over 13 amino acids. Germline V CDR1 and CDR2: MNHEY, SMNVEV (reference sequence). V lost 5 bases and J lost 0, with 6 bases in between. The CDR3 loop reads CASSALSTDTQYF. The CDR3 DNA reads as TGTGCCAGCAGTGCCTTGAGCACAGATACGCAGTATTTT.

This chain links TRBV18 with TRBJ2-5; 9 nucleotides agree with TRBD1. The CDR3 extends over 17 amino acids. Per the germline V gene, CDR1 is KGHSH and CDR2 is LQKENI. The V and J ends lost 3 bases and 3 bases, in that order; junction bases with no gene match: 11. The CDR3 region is CASSPLNTGTGKETQYF. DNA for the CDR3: TGTGCCAGCTCACCGCTAAATACCGGGACAGGGAAAGAGACCCAGTACTTC.

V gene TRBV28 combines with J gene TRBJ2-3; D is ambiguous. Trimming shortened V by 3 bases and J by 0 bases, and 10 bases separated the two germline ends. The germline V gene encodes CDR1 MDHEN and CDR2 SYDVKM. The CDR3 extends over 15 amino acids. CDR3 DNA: TGTGCCAGCAGTTTGGGTATGAGGAGCACAGATACGCAGTATTTT. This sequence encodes CASSLGMRSTDTQYF.

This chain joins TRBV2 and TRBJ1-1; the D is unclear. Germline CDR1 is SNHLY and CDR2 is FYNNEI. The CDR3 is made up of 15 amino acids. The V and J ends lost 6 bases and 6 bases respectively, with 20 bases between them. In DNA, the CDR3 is TGTGCCAGCAGGCCAAACAGTACGCCTAGGCCTGAAGCTTTCTTT. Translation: CASRPNSTPRPEAFF.

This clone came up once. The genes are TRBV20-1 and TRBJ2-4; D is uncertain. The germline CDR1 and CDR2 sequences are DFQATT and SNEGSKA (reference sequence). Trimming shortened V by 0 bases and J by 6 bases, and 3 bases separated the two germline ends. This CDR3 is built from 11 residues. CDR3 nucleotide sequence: TGCAGTGCTAGAGATCTAAACATTCAGTACTTC. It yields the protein CSARDLNIQYF.

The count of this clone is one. The CDR3 DNA sequence: TGTGCCAGTAGTATAATTGGGACTAGCTCCTACAATGAGCAGTTCTTC. Encoded protein: CASSIIGTSSYNEQFF. This chain links TRBV19 with TRBJ2-1, with 8 bases matching TRBD2. Germline values: CDR1 LNHDA, CDR2 SQIVND (reference sequence). The J segment lost 0 bases and the V segment lost 2 bases, leaving 3 bases of the junction unmatched. This CDR3 region has 16 residues.

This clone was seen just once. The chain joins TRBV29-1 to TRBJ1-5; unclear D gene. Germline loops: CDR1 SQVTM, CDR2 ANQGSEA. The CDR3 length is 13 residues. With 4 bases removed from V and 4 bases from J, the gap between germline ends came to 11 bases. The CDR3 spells CSVGKGENQPQHF. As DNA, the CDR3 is TGCAGCGTTGGAAAAGGAGAGAATCAGCCCCAGCATTTT.

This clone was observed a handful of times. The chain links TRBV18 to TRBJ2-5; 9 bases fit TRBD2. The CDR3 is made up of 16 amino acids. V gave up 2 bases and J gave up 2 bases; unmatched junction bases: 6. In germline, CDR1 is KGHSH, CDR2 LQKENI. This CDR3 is CASSPGGRVKQETQYF. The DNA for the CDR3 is TGTGCCAGCTCACCAGGCGGGAGGGTGAAACAAGAGACCCAGTACTTC. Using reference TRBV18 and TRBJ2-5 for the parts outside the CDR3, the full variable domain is NAGVMQNPRHLVRRRGQEARLRCSPMKGHSHVYWYRQLPEEGLKFMVYLQKENIIDESGMPKERFSAEFPKEGPSILRIQQVVRGDSAAYFCASSPGGRVKQETQYFGPGTRLLVL.

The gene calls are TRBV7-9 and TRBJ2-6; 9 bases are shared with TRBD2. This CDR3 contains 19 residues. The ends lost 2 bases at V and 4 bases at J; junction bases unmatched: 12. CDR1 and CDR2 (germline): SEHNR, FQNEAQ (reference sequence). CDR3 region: CASSLSPRASGEGANVLTF. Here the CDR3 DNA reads TGTGCCAGCAGCTTAAGCCCCCGGGCTAGCGGGGAGGGGGCCAACGTCCTGACTTTC.